The entry below describes one T cell receptor beta chain. Its specificity is unknown. The sample belongs to a study of CD8 T cells in ankylosing spondylitis. V was clipped by 0 bases and J by 5 bases, with 17 bases between them. The CDR3 contains 17 residues. From germline, CDR1 is SGHAT and CDR2 FQNNGV. TCRdb used MiXCR to reprocess the 5' RACE reads, holding one entry per CDR3 protein. Among 230,000 or so distinct CDR3 sequences, approximately 20% were seen once, and the ten largest hold less than 35%. Regarding the study as a whole: Clones linked to the disease showed a CD8+ phenotype. They occurred at relatively low frequencies in peripheral blood. Ankylosing spondylitis blood appeared to be characterized by a TCR beta motif of several highly homologous variants. Some motif variants had been reported before (in reactive arthritis synovial fluid and blood). According to the report, clones linked to the disease were significantly enriched in matched synovial fluid samples taken from ankylosing spondylitis patients.

The rearrangement uses TRBV11-2 and TRBJ1-5; D may be TRBD1 (6 bases). This sequence was found in a male donor with ankylosing spondylitis or in good health (not recorded which). The specimen was blood, either unsorted or a sorted T cell fraction (not recorded which). The CDR3 coding sequence is TGTGCCAGCAGCTTAGACAGGGGAGACGACGGGTATCAGCCCCAGCATTTT. Protein: CASSLDRGDDGYQPQHF.